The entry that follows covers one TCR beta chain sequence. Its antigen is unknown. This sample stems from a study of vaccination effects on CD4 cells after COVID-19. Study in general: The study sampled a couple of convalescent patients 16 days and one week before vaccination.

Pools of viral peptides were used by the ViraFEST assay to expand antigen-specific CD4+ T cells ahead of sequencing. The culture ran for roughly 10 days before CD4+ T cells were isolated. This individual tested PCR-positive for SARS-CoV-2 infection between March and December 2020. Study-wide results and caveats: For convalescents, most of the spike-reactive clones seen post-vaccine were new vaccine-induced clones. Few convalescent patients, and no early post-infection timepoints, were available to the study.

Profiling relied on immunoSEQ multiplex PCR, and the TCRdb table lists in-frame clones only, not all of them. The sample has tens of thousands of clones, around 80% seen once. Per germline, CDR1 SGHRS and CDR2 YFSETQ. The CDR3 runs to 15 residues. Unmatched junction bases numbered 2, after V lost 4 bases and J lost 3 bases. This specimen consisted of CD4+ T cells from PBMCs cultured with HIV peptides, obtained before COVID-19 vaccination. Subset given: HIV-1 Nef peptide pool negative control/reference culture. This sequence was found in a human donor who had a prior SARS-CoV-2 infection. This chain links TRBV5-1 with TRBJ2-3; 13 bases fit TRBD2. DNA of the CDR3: TGCGCCAGCAGCAGGGGACTAGCGGGAACAGATACGCAGTATTTT. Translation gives CASSRGLAGTDTQYF.